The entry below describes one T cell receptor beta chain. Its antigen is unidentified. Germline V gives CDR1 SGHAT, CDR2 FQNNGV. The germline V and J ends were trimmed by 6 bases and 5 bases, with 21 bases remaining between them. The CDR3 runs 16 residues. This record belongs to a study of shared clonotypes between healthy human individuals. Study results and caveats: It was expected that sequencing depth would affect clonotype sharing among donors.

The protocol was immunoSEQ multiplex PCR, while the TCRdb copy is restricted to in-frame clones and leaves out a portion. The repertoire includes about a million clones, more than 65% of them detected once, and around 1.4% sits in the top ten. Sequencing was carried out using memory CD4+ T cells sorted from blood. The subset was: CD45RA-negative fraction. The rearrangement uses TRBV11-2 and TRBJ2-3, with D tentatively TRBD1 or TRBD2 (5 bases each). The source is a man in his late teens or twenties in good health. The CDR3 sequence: CASSIGTLLGVDTQYF. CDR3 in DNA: TGTGCCAGCAGTATAGGGACCCTTTTGGGGGTAGATACGCAGTATTTT.